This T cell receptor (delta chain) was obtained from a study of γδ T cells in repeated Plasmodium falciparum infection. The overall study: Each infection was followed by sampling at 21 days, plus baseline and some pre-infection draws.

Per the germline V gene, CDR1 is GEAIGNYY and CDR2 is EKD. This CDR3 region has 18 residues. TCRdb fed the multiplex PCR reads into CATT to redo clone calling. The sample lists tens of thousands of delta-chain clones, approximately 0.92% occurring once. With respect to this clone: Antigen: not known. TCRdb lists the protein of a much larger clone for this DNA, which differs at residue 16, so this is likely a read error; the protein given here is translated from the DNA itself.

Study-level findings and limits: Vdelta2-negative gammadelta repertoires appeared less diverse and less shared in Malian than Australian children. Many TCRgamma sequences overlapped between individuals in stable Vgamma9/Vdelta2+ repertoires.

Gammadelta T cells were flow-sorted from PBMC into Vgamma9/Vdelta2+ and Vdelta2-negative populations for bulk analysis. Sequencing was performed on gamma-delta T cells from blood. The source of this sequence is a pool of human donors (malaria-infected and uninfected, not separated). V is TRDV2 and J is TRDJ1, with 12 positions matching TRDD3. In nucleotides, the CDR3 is TGTGCCTGTGACTATGCTGGGGGATACGACATATACACCGATAAACCCATCTTT. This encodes CACDYAGGYDIYTDKPIF.